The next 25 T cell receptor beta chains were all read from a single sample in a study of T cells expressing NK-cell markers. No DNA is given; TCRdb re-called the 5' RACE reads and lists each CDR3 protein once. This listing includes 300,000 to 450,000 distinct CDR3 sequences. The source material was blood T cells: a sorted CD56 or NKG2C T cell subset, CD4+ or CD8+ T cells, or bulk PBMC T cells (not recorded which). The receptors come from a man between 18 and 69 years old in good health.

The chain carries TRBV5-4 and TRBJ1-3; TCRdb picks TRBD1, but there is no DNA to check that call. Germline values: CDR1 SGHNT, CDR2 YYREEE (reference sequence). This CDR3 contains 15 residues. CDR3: CASSPGGNSGNTIYF.

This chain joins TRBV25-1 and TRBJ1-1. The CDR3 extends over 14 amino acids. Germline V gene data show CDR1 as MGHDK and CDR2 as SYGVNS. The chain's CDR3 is CASSGTPSTNEAFF. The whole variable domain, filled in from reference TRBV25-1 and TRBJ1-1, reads EADIYQTPRYLVIGTGKKITLECSQTMGHDKMYWYQQDPGMELHLIHYSYGVNSTEKGDLSSESTVSRIRTEHFPLTLESARPSHTSQYLCASSGTPSTNEAFFGQGTRLTVV.

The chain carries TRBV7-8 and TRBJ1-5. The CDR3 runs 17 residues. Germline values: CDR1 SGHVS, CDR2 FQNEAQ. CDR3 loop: CASSLRLRVGGNQPQHF.

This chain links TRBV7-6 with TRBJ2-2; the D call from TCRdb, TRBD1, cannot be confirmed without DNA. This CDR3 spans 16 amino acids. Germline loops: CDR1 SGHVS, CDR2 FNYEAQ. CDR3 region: CASTVRDGHNTGELFF.

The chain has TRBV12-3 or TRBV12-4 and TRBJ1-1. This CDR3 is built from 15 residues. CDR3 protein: CASRNKAGGLNEAFF.

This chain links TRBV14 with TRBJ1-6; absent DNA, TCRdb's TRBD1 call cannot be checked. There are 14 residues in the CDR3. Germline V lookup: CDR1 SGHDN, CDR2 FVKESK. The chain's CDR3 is CASSQDVGRSPLHF.

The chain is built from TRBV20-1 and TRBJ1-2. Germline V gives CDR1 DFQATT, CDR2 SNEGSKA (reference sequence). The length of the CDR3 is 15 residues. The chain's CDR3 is CSASRTLDTHYGYTF.

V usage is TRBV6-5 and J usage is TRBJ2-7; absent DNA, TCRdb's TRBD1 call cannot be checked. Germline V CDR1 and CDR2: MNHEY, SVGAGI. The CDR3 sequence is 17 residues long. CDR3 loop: CASSYSSATGVTYEQYF.

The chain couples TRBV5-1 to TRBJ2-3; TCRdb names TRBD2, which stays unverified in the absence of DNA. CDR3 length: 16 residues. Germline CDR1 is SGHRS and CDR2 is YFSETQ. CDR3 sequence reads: CASSLTLAGAGDTQYF.

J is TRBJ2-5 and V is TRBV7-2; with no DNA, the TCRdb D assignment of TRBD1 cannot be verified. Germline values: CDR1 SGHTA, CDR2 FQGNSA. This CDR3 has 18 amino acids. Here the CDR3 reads CASSSPPGQGRFQETQYF.

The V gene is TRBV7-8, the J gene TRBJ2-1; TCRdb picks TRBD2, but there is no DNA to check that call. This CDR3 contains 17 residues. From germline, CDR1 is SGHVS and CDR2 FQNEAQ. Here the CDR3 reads CASSPSIAGGWYNEQFF. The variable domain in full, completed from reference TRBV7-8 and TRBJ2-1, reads GAGVSQSPRYKVAKRGQDVALRCDPISGHVSLFWYQQALGQGPEFLTYFQNEAQLDKSGLPSDRFFAERPEGSVSTLKIQRTQQEDSAVYLCASSPSIAGGWYNEQFFGPGTRLTVL.

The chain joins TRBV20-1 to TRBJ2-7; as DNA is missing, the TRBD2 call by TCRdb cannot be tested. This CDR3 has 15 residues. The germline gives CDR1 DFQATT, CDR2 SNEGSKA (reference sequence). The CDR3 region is CSAEDGGSGQYGQYF.

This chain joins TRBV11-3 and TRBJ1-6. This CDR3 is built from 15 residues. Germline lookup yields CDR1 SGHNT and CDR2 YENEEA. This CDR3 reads CASSLDGSYNSPLHF. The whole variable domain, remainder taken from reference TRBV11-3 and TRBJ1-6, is EAGVVQSPRYKIIEKKQPVAFWCNPISGHNTLYWYLQNLGQGPELLIRYENEEAVDDSQLPKDRFSAERLKGVDSTLKIQPAELGDSAVYLCASSLDGSYNSPLHFGNGTRLTVT.

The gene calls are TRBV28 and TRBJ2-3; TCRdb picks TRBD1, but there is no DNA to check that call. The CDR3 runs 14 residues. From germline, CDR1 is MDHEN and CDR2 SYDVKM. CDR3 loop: CASSSGPYTDTQYF.

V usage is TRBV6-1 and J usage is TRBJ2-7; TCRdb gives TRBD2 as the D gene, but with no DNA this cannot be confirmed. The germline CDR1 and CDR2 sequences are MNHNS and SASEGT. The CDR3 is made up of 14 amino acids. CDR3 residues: CASSKWTSGGEQYF.

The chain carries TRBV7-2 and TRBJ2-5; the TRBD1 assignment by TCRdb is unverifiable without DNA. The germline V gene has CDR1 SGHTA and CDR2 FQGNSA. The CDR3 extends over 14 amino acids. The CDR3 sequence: CASSLRDRQETQYF.

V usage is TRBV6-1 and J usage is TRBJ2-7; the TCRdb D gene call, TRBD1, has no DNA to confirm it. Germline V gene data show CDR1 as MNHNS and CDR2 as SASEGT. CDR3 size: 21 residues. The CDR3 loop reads CASSEWGAGYRASVYHYEQYF.

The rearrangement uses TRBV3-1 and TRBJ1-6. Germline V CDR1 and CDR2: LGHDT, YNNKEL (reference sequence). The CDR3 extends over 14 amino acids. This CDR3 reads CASSQGSGNSPLHF.

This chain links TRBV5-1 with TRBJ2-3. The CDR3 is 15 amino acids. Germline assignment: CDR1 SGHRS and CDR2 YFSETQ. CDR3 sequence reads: CASSWTSGITDTQYF.

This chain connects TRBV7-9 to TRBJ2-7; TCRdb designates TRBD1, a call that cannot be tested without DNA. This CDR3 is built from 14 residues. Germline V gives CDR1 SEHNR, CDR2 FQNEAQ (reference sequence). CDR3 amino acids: CASSTGLYLYEQYF.

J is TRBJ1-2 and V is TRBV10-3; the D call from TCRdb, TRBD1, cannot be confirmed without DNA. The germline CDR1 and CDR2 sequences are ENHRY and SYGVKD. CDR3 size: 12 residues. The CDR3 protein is CAISARGEGYTF.

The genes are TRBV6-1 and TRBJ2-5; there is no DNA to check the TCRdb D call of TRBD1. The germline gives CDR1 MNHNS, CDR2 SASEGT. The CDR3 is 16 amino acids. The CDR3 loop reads CASSPPGERRKETQYF.

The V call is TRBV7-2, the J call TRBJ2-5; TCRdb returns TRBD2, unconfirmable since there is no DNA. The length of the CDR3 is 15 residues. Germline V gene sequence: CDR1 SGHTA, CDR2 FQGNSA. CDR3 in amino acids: CASSSGGTRGETQYF.

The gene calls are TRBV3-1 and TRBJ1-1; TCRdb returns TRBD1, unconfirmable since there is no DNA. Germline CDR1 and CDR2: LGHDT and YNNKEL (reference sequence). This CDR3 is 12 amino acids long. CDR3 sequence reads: CASSQMDRAAFF. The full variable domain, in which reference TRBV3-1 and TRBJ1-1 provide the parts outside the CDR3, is DTAVSQTPKYLVTQMGNDKSIKCEQNLGHDTMYWYKQDSKKFLKIMFSYNNKELIINETVPNRFSPKSPDKAHLNLHINSLELGDSAVYFCASSQMDRAAFFGQGTRLTVV.

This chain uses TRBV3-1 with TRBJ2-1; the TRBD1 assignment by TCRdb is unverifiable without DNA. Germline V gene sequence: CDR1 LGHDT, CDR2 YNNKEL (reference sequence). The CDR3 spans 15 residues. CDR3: CASSPDSVIYNEQFF.